This passage covers 18 T cell receptor beta chains from one sample sequenced in a study of OX40 agonist ivuxolimab in advanced cancers. The data were produced by immunoSEQ multiplex PCR, yet TCRdb's version contains in-frame clones alone and is incomplete. The repertoire has more than 70,000 clones, about 89% of them found once; the top ten carry 10%. This specimen was CD4+ or CD8+ T cells sorted from blood, taken in a trial of the OX40 agonist ivuxolimab. Receptors originate from an adult with an advanced solid tumor such as melanoma, head and neck, liver or kidney cancer.

The chain has TRBV5-1 and TRBJ1-1; D not resolved. Germline assignment: CDR1 SGHRS and CDR2 YFSETQ. Trimming pared 4 bases from V and 0 bases from J, leaving 7 bases between. This CDR3 comprises 13 residues. CDR3 coding DNA: TGCGCCAGCAGCCAAATTATGAACACTGAAGCTTTCTTT. The encoded protein is CASSQIMNTEAFF.

The chain couples TRBV27 to TRBJ2-7, with D tentatively TRBD1 (5 bases). This CDR3 has 14 amino acids. Trimming pared 3 bases from V and 1 base from J, leaving 10 bases between. Germline-derived CDR1 and CDR2 are MNHEY and SMNVEV (reference sequence). The CDR3 coding sequence is TGTGCCAGCAGTTTTAGTGACAGTTCCTACGAGCAGTACTTC. It translates to CASSFSDSSYEQYF.

CDR3 bases: TGTGCCAGCAGCCGAGACGACAGGGCAAACTATGGCTACACCTTC. This sequence encodes CASSRDDRANYGYTF. The rearrangement uses TRBV7-9 and TRBJ1-2; 7 bases match TRBD1. This CDR3 is built from 15 residues. Looked up from germline, CDR1 is SEHNR and CDR2 is FQNEAQ (reference sequence). The V segment lost 5 bases and the J segment 2 bases; nucleotides outside the gene matches: 8.

The chain carries TRBV27 and TRBJ2-3; D is undetermined. Germline loops: CDR1 MNHEY, CDR2 SMNVEV (reference sequence). CDR3 length: 8 residues. V lost 7 bases and J lost 14, with 7 bases in between. In nucleotides, the CDR3 is TGTGCCAGCACCCGCAGGTATTTT. Its protein product is CASTRRYF.

The rearrangement uses TRBV6-1 and TRBJ1-2; D perhaps matches TRBD1 (5 bases). The CDR3 contains 13 residues. Germline values: CDR1 MNHNS, CDR2 SASEGT. V lost 6 bases and J lost 3, with 11 bases in between. CDR3 sequence reads: CASSLDSDYGYTF. In DNA, the CDR3 is TGTGCCAGCAGCCTTGACAGTGACTATGGCTACACCTTC.

The rearrangement joins TRBV19 to TRBJ1-2; 12 nucleotides match TRBD1. Trimming took 5 bases from V and 5 from J; bases not matched to a gene: 9. From germline, CDR1 is LNHDA and CDR2 SQIVND (reference sequence). The CDR3 covers 16 residues. CDR3: CASSPTGDRGHYGYTF. The CDR3 DNA is TGTGCCAGTAGTCCAACGGGGGACAGGGGGCATTATGGCTACACCTTC.

The CDR3 DNA sequence: TGTGCCAGCAGCTTAGCCCCGGGGTTCGATTTGCACGAGCAGTACTTC. This sequence encodes CASSLAPGFDLHEQYF. The chain uses TRBV7-9 and TRBJ2-7, with D perhaps TRBD2 (5 bases). V shed 0 bases and J shed 5 bases, with 17 bases lying between them. The CDR3 runs to 16 residues. Germline assignment: CDR1 SEHNR and CDR2 FQNEAQ (reference sequence).

This chain uses TRBV7-9 with TRBJ2-2; D is possibly TRBD1 or TRBD2 (5 bases each). V lost 1 base and J 5 bases, leaving 14 bases between the germline ends. Germline V gene data show CDR1 as SEHNR and CDR2 as FQNEAQ (reference sequence). The CDR3 is 16 amino acids. DNA for the CDR3: TGTGCCAGCAGCTTAGAAAGGATCGAGGGGACCGGGGAGCTGTTTTTT. It encodes CASSLERIEGTGELFF.

The CDR3 DNA reads as TGTGCCAGCAGTGAAGGAGGGACTGTTAACAATGAGCAGTTCTTC. Translation: CASSEGGTVNNEQFF. The V call is TRBV6-1, the J call TRBJ2-1, with a possible D match to TRBD2 (6 bases). CDR3 length: 15 amino acids. The germline gives CDR1 MNHNS, CDR2 SASEGT. With 1 base removed from V and 5 bases from J, the gap between germline ends came to 12 bases.

This clone is a singleton in its sample. V usage is TRBV29-1 and J usage is TRBJ2-1; weak D call: TRBD1 (6 bases). V shed 0 bases and J shed 2 bases, with 14 bases lying between them. CDR1 is SQVTM and CDR2 is ANQGSEA in the germline V gene. The CDR3 covers 16 residues. The CDR3 region has the DNA TGCAGCGTTGAAGAAACAGGGAGTCCGGCCTACAATGAGCAGTTCTTC. It yields the protein CSVEETGSPAYNEQFF.

The rearrangement uses TRBV10-3 and TRBJ2-3; no reliable D call. Trimming took 0 bases from V and 2 from J, leaving 6 bases between them. The CDR3 is 14 amino acids. Per the germline V gene, CDR1 is ENHRY and CDR2 is SYGVKD. The DNA for the CDR3 is TGTGCCATCAGTGAGTCAGCTCTCACAGATACGCAGTATTTT. It is translated as CAISESALTDTQYF.

The chain carries TRBV10-3 and TRBJ2-1; no clear D gene. V dropped 2 bases and J dropped 8 bases, with 7 bases sitting between them. Germline CDR1 and CDR2: ENHRY and SYGVKD. The CDR3 spans 12 residues. The CDR3 DNA sequence: TGTGCCATCAGTGAGCAGCGCGATGAGCAGTTCTTC. As protein: CAISEQRDEQFF.

This chain joins TRBV25-1 and TRBJ1-2, with TRBD1 as a possible D gene (6 bases). In germline, CDR1 is MGHDK, CDR2 SYGVNS. The germline V and J ends were trimmed by 5 bases and 2 bases, with 18 bases remaining between them. The CDR3 contains 16 residues. In DNA form, the CDR3 reads TGTGCCAGCAGTTCAATTACGGGGGACACCAACTATGGCTACACCTTC. This codes for CASSSITGDTNYGYTF.

This chain uses TRBV7-9 with TRBJ1-2; D unresolved. V was clipped by 5 bases and J by 2 bases, with 12 bases between them. Per the germline V gene, CDR1 is SEHNR and CDR2 is FQNEAQ (reference sequence). The CDR3 has 14 amino acids. The CDR3 DNA is TGTGCCAGCAGCCCGTCGGGTTGGAACTATGGCTACACCTTC. This gives the protein CASSPSGWNYGYTF.

CDR3 bases: TGTGCCAGCTCACCACGCTCGCCAGCTGTTGGAAACACCATATATTTT. The encoded protein is CASSPRSPAVGNTIYF. The J gene is TRBJ1-3, the V gene TRBV18; D call uncertain. V gave up 1 base and J gave up 3 bases, with 13 bases separating them. The CDR3 loop spans 16 amino acids. CDR1 and CDR2 from the germline V gene are KGHSH and LQKENI.

V gene TRBV7-6 combines with J gene TRBJ2-3; TRBD1 matches at 7 bases. The germline CDR1 and CDR2 sequences are SGHVS and FNYEAQ. CDR3 length: 16 residues. With V trimmed by 1 base and J by 0 bases, 4 bases remained unmatched. The CDR3 sequence: CASSLGGRGSTDTQYF. CDR3 DNA sequence: TGTGCCAGCAGCTTAGGAGGCAGGGGGAGCACAGATACGCAGTATTTT.

This clone was detected once. The chain combines TRBV19 with TRBJ2-3; D remains ambiguous. This CDR3 is 11 amino acids long. Deletions cut 5 bases from V and 4 bases from J, with 4 bases between. CDR1 and CDR2 (germline): LNHDA, SQIVND (reference sequence). The CDR3 region has the DNA TGTGCCAGTAGTTCCTCAGATACGCAGTATTTT. Its translation: CASSSSDTQYF.

J is TRBJ1-1 and V is TRBV9; D is perhaps TRBD1 (5 bases). Germline CDR1 SGDLS, CDR2 YYNGEE. Trimming shortened V by 4 bases and J by 6 bases, and 19 bases separated the two germline ends. The CDR3 loop spans 15 amino acids. CDR3 sequence (DNA): TGTGCCAGCAGCAACCTCCAAGAGGGGTCCTCTGAAGCTTTCTTT. It yields the protein CASSNLQEGSSEAFF.